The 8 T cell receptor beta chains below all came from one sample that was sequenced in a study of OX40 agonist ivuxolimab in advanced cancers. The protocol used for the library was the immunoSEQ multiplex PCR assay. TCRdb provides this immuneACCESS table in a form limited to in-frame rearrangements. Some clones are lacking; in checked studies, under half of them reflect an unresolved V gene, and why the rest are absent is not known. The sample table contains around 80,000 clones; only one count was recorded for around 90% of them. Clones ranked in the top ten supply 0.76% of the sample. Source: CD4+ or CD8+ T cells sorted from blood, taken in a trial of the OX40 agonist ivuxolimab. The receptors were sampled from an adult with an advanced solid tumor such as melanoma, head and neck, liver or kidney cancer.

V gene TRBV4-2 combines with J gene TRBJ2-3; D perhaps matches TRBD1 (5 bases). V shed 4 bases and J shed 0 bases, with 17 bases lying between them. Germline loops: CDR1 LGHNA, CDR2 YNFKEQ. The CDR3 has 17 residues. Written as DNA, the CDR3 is TGTGCCAGCAGCCCCCCGCCGACAGAAAGTAGCACAGATACGCAGTATTTT. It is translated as CASSPPPTESSTDTQYF.

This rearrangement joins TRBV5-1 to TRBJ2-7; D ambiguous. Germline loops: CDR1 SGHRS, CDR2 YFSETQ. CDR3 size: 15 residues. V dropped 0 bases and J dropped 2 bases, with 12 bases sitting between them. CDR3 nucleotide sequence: TGCGCCAGCAGCTTGGATATTTCGAGTACCTACGAGCAGTACTTC. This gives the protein CASSLDISSTYEQYF.

The chain's CDR3 is CASSFWTSQESEKLFF. The CDR3 coding sequence is TGTGCCAGCAGCTTCTGGACCTCGCAGGAGAGTGAAAAACTGTTTTTT. This rearrangement joins TRBV7-9 to TRBJ1-4; no clear D. The germline V gene encodes CDR1 SEHNR and CDR2 FQNEAQ (reference sequence). The CDR3 runs 16 residues. V gave up 3 bases and J gave up 7 bases, with 18 bases separating them.

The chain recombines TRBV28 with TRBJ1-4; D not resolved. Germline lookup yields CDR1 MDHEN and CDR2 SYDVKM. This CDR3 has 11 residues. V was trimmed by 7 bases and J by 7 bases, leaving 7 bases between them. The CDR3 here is CASNLGEKLFF. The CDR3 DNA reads TGTGCCAGCAATCTTGGTGAAAAACTGTTTTTT.

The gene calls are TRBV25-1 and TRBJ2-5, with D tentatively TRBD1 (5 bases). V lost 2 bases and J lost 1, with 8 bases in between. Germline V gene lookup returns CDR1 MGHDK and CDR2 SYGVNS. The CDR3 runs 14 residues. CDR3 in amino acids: CASSEQDTQETQYF. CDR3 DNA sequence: TGTGCCAGCAGTGAACAGGACACCCAAGAGACCCAGTACTTC.

DNA for the CDR3: TGTGCCAGCACCAAAGGACAGGGGGCAGGCGAGCAGTACTTC. This gives the protein CASTKGQGAGEQYF. The V and J genes are TRBV27 and TRBJ2-7; TRBD1 matches at 11 bases. The V gene end was trimmed by 7 bases and the J gene end by 6 bases; junction bases not matched to a gene: 8. This CDR3 spans 14 amino acids. CDR1 MNHEY and CDR2 SMNVEV come from the germline V gene (reference sequence).

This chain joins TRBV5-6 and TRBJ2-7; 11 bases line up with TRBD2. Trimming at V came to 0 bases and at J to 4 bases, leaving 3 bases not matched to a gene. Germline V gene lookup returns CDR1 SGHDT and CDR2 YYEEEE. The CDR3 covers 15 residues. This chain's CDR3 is CASSLDLAGGYEQYF. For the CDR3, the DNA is TGTGCCAGCAGCTTGGATCTAGCGGGAGGTTACGAGCAGTACTTC.

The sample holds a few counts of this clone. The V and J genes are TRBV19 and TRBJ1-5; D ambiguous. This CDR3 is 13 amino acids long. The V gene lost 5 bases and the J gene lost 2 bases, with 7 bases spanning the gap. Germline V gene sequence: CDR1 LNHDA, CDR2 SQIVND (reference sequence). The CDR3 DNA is TGTGCCAGTAGTGCCCAGGGCAATCAGCCCCAGCATTTT. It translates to CASSAQGNQPQHF.